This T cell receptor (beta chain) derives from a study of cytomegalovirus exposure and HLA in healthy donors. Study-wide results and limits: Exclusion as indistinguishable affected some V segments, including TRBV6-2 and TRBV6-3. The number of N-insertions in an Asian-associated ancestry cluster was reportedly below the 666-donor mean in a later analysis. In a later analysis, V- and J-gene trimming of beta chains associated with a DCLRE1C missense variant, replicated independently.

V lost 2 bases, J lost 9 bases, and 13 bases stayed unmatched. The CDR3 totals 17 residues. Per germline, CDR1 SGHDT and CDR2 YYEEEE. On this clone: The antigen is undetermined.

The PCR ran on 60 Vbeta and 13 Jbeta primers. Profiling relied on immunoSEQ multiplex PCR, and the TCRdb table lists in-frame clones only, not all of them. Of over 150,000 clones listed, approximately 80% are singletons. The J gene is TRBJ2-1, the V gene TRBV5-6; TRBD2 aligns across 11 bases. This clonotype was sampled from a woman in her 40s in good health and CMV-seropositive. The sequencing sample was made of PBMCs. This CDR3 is CASSFIGTSGGRGEQFF. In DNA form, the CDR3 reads TGTGCCAGCAGCTTCATAGGTACTAGCGGGGGAAGGGGTGAGCAGTTCTTC.